These 4 T cell receptor beta chains originate from one sample sequenced in a study of Graves' ophthalmopathy and Graves' hyperthyroidism. Researchers took RNA transcripts and amplified TCR beta CDR3 regions from them. Following a first-round RT-PCR that used HTBI primers, a second-round multiplex PCR was carried out. MiXCR, applied by TCRdb to the multiplex PCR reads, yields one record per CDR3 protein. The table has hundreds of thousands of distinct CDR3 sequences, approximately 21% seen once. Sequencing used peripheral blood. The receptors derive from a young woman with stable Graves' hyperthyroidism.

At least ten counts were recorded for this clonotype. The chain has TRBV24-1 and TRBJ2-5, with D perhaps matching TRBD1 or TRBD2 (5 bases each). Per the germline V gene, CDR1 is KGHDR and CDR2 is SFDVKD. The CDR3 spans 14 residues. V lost 4 bases and J lost 5, with 13 bases in between. The CDR3 DNA reads TGTGCCACCAGTGAGCCGGGACCGAGGGAGACCCAGTACTTC. It encodes CATSEPGPRETQYF.

The V call is TRBV7-2, the J call TRBJ2-2, with D perhaps TRBD1 (6 bases). The germline V and J ends were trimmed by 6 bases and 7 bases, with 12 bases remaining between them. Germline V gene sequence: CDR1 SGHTA, CDR2 FQGNSA. This CDR3 is built from 13 residues. As DNA, the CDR3 is TGTGCCAGCAGGTCTCGGACAGACGGGGAGCTGTTTTTT. It encodes CASRSRTDGELFF. The full variable domain, completed using reference TRBV7-2 and TRBJ2-2, is GAGVSQSPSNKVTEKGKDVELRCDPISGHTALYWYRQSLGQGLEFLIYFQGNSAPDKSGLPSDRFSAERTGGSVSTLTIQRTQQEDSAVYLCASRSRTDGELFFGEGSRLTVL.

This clonotype has at least ten counts. V is TRBV7-9 and J is TRBJ2-7; D is ambiguous. Germline assignment: CDR1 SEHNR and CDR2 FQNEAQ (reference sequence). Trimming removed 1 base from V and 1 base from J, with 8 bases in between. There are 14 residues in the CDR3. In nucleotides, the CDR3 is TGTGCCAGCAGCTTAGAACGGTCTTCCTACGAGCAGTACTTC. Translation: CASSLERSSYEQYF.

This chain connects TRBV5-1 to TRBJ1-2, with a weak D call TRBD1 (5 bases). Germline V CDR1 and CDR2: SGHRS, YFSETQ. The CDR3 consists of 14 residues. With 0 bases removed from V and 4 bases from J, the gap between germline ends came to 10 bases. The CDR3 bases are TGCGCCAGCAGCTTGGAGGCCAGGGCCTATGGCTACACCTTC. Translation: CASSLEARAYGYTF.